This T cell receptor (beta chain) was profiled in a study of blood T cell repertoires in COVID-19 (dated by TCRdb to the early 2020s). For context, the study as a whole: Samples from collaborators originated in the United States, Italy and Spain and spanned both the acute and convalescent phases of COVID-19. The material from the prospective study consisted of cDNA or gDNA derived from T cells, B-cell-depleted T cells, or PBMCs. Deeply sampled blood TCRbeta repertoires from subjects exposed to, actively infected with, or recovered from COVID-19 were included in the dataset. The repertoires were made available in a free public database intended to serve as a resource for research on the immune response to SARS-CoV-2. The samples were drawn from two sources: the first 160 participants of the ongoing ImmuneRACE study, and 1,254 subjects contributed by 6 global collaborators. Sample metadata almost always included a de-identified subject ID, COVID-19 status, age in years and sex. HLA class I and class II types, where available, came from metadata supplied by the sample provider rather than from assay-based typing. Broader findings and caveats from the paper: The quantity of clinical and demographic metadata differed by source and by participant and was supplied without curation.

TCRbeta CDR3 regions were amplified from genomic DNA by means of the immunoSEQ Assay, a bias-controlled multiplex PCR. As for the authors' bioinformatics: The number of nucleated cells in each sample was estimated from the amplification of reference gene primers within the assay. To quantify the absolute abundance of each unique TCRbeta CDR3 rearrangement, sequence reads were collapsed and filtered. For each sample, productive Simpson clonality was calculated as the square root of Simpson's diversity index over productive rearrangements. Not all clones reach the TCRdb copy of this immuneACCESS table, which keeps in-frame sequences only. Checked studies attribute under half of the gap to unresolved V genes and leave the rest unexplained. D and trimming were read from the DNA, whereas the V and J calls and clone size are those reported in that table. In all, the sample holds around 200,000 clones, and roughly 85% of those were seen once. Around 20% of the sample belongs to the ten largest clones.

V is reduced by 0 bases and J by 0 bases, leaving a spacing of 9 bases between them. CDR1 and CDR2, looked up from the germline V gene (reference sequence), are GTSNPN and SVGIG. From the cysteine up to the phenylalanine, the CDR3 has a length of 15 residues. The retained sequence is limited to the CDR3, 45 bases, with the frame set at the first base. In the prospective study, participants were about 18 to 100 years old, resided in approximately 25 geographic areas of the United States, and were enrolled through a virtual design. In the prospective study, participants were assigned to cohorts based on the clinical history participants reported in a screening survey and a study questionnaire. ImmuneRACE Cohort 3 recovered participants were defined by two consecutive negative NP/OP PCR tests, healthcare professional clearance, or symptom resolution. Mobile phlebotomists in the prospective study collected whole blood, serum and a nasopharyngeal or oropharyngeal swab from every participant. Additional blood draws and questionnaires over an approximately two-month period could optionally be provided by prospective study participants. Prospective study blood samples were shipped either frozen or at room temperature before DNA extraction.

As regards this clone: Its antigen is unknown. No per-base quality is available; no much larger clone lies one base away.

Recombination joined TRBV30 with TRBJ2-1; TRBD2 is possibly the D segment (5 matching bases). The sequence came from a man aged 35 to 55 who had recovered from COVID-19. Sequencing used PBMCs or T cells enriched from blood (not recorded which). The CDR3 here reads CAWSVGAGSYNEQFF. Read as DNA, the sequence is TGTGCCTGGAGTGTCGGTGCGGGCTCCTACAATGAGCAGTTCTTC.